This T cell receptor beta chain originates from a study of blood T cell repertoires in COVID-19. For the study at large: Nucleic acid was either cDNA or gDNA, and it came from T cells, B-cell-depleted T cells, or PBMCs.

Germline loops: CDR1 SNHLY, CDR2 FYNNEI. The length of the CDR3 is 15 residues. V was pared by 1 base and J by 1 base, with 9 bases between. Per the authors' pipeline: Estimated nucleated cell counts came from reference gene primer amplification. The repertoire was sequenced with immunoSEQ multiplex PCR; TCRdb's copy has only in-frame clones and lacks some. V and J calls and clone size are given by that table; D and trimming were obtained from the DNA. The table lists roughly 52,000 clones, about 90% of them singletons. The chain carries TRBV2 and TRBJ2-3; D is undetermined. The source of this sequence is a human donor in a cohort sampled during active COVID-19. Sequencing was done on a sample of peripheral blood. CDR3 in amino acids: CASSEVSRGTDTQYF. CDR3 nucleotides: TGTGCCAGCAGTGAAGTTTCTCGCGGCACAGATACGCAGTATTTT.